This T cell receptor beta chain was retrieved from a study of blood T cell repertoires in COVID-19. Looking at the study overall: Sources were T cells, B-cell-depleted T cells, or PBMCs; the material itself was cDNA or gDNA.

Original processing notes: Researchers report that nucleated cell counts were estimated from reference gene primer amplification. Generated by immunoSEQ multiplex PCR, the TCRdb table keeps only in-frame clones and is missing some. Clonal size and the V and J genes are those of that table, whereas D and trimming came from the DNA. The table lists approximately 230,000 clones, around 89% of them singletons. Enrolled during active infection, Seattle patients were then followed longitudinally. The clonotype was recovered from a woman aged 30 to 39 with COVID-19, enrolled during active disease. What was sequenced was peripheral blood.

The DNA of the CDR3 is TGTGCCACCAGTGATTCCGATGGGACAGGGTTCGAGGAGACCCAGTACTTC. Translating gives CATSDSDGTGFEETQYF. This chain links TRBV24-1 with TRBJ2-5; 9 nucleotides agree with TRBD1. Trimming cost V 2 bases and J 5 bases; bases outside gene matches: 11. The germline CDR1 and CDR2 sequences are KGHDR and SFDVKD. This CDR3 region has 17 residues.